The clone carrying this T cell receptor (beta chain) came up many times. What it recognizes is unknown. Trimming removed 2 bases from V and 2 bases from J, with 13 bases in between. Germline CDR1 MNHNY, CDR2 SVGAGI (reference sequence). The CDR3 has 15 amino acids. PBMCs stored at -80 C, numbering 2 million, were the origin of the unsorted libraries. This sample was included in a study of neurological immune-mediated disorders. The study's findings and limits: Because no CDR3 amino acid sequences were shared across subjects by expanded clones, private repertoires were suggested in all groups. Whereas HTLV-1-associated myelopathy showed the most TCR clonal expansion, multiple sclerosis showed the least, with levels below those of healthy controls.

The cDNA was generated through 5'RACE incorporating 10-nucleotide random UMIs. In TCRdb, the 5' RACE reads were re-called with MiXCR into one record per CDR3 protein. The table includes about 79,000 distinct CDR3 sequences, over 12% detected once. The chain has TRBV6-6 and TRBJ2-7, with D perhaps matching TRBD1 (5 bases). This receptor was identified in a woman between 45 and 65 years old in good health. Sequenced input: PBMCs. The CDR3: CASSYPRQTPYEQYF. In nucleotides, the CDR3 is TGTGCCAGCAGTTACCCCCGACAGACACCCTACGAGCAGTACTTC.